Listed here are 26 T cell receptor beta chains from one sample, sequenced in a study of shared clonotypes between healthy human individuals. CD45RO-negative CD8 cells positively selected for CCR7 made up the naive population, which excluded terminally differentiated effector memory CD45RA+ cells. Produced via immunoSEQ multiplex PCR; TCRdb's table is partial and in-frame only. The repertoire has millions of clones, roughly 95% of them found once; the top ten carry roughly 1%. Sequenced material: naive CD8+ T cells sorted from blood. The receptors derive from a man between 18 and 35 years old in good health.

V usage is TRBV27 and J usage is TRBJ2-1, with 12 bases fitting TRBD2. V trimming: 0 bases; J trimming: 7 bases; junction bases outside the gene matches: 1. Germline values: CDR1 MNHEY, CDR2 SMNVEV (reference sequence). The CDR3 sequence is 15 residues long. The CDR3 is CASSLSLAGGNEQFF. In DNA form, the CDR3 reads TGTGCCAGCAGTTTATCGCTAGCGGGGGGGAATGAGCAGTTCTTC.

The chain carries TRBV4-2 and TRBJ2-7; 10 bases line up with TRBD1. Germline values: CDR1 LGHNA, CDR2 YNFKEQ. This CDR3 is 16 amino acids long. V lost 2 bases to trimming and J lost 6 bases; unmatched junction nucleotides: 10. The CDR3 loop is CASSQPVGQGEIEQYF. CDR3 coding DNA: TGTGCCAGCAGCCAACCCGTCGGACAGGGGGAGATCGAGCAGTACTTC.

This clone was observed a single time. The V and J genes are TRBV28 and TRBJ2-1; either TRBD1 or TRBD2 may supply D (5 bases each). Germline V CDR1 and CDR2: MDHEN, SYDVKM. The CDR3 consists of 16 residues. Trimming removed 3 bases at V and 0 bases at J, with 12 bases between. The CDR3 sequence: CASSLVGELSYNEQFF. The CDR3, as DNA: TGTGCCAGCAGTTTGGTGGGGGAACTCTCCTACAATGAGCAGTTCTTC.

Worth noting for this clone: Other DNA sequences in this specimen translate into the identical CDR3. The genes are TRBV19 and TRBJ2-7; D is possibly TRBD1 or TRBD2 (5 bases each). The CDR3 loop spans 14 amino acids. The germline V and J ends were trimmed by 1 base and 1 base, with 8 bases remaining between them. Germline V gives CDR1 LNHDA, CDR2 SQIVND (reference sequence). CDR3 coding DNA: TGTGCCAGTAGTATAGGGGGGTCTTCCTACGAGCAGTACTTC. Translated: CASSIGGSSYEQYF.

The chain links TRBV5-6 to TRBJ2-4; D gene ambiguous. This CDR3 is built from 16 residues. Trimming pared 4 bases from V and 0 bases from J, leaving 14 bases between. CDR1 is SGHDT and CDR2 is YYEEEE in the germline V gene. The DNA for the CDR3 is TGTGCCAGCAGCCTTGGTGTGGGTTTAGCCAAAAACATTCAGTACTTC. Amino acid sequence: CASSLGVGLAKNIQYF.

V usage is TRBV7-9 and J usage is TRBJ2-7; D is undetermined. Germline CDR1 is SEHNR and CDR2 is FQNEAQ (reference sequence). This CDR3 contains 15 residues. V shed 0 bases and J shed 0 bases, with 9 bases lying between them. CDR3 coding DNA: TGTGCCAGCAGCTTAGCTACCGGCTACTCCTACGAGCAGTACTTC. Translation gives CASSLATGYSYEQYF.

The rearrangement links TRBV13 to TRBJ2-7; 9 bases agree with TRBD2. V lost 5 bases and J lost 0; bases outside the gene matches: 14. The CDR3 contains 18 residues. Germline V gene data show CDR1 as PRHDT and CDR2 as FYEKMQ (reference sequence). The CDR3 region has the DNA TGTGCCAGCAGCCTGGGTTCGGAAGCGGGGGGCCCCTCCTACGAGCAGTACTTC. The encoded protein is CASSLGSEAGGPSYEQYF.

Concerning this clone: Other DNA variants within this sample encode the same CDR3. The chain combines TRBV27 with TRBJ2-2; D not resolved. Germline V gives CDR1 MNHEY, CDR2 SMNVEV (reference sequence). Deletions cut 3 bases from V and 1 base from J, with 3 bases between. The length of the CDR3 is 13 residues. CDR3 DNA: TGTGCCAGCAGTTTGCTGAACACCGGGGAGCTGTTTTTT. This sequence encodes CASSLLNTGELFF.

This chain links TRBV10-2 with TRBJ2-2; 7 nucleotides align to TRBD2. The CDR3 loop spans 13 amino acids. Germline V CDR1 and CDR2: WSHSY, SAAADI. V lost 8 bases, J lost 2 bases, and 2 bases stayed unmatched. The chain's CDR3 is CASREANTGELFF. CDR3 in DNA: TGCGCCAGCCGGGAGGCTAACACCGGGGAGCTGTTTTTT.

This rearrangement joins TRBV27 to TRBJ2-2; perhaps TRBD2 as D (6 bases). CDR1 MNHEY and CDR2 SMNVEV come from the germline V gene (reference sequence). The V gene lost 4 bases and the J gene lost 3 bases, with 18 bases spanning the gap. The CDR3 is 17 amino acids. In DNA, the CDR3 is TGTGCCAGCAGTTCCCTCGGCCGTCGGGAGTACACCGGGGAGCTGTTTTTT. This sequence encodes CASSSLGRREYTGELFF.

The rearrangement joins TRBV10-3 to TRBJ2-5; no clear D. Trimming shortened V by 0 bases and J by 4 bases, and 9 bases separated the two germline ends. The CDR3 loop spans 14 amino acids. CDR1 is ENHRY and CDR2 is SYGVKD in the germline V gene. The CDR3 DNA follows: TGTGCCATCAGTGAGTCGACGGAGACAGAGACCCAGTACTTC. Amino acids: CAISESTETETQYF.

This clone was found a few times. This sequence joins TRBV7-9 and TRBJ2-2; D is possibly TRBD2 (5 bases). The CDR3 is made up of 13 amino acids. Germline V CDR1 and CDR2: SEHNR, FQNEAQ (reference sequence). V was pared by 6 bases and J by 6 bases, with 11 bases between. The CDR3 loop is CASRIGGAGELFF. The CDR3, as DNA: TGTGCCAGCAGAATCGGAGGAGCCGGGGAGCTGTTTTTT. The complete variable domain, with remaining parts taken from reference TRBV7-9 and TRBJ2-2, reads DTGVSQNPRHKITKRGQNVTFRCDPISEHNRLYWYRQTLGQGPEFLTYFQNEAQLEKSRLLSDRFSAERPKGSFSTLEIQRTEQGDSAMYLCASRIGGAGELFFGEGSRLTVL.

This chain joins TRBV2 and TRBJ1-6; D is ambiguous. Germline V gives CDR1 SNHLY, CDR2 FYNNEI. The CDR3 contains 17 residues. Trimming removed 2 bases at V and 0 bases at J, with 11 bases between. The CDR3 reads CASSESPESSYNSPLHF. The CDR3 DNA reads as TGTGCCAGCAGTGAATCCCCGGAGAGCTCCTATAATTCACCCCTCCACTTT. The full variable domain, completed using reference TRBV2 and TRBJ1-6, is EPEVTQTPSHQVTQMGQEVILRCVPISNHLYFYWYRQILGQKVEFLVSFYNNEISEKSEIFDDQFSVERPDGSNFTLKIRSTKLEDSAMYFCASSESPESSYNSPLHFGNGTRLTVT.

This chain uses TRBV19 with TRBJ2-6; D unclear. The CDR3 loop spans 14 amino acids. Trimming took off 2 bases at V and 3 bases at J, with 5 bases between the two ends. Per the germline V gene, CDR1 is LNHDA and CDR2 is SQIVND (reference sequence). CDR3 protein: CASSISDGANVLTF. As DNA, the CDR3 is TGTGCCAGTAGTATATCTGATGGGGCCAACGTCCTGACTTTC.

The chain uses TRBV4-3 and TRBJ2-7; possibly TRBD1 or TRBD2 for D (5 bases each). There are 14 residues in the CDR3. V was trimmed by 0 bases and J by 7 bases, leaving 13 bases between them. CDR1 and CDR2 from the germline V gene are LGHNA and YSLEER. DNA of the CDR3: TGCGCCAGCAGCCAAGATGGGGGAACCTCGGAGCAGTACTTC. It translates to CASSQDGGTSEQYF.

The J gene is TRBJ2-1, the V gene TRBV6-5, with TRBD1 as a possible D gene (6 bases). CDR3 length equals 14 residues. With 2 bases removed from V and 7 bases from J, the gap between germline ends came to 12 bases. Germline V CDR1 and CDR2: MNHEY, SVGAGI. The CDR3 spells CASSYNLGGNEQFF. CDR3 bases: TGTGCCAGCAGTTACAATTTAGGGGGAAATGAGCAGTTCTTC.

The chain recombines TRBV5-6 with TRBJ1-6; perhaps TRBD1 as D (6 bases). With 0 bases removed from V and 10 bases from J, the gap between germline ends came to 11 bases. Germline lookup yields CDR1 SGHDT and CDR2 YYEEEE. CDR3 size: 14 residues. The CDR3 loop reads CASSLDRVQSPLHF. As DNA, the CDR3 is TGTGCCAGCAGCTTGGACAGGGTACAGTCACCCCTCCACTTT. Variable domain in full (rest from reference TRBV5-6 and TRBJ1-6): DAGVTQSPTHLIKTRGQQVTLRCSPKSGHDTVSWYQQALGQGPQFIFQYYEEEERQRGNFPDRFSGHQFPNYSSELNVNALLLGDSALYLCASSLDRVQSPLHFGNGTRLTVT.

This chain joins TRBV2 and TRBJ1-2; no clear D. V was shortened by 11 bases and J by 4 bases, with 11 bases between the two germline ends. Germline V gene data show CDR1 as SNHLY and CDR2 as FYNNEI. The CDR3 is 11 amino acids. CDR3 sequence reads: CAGLNLYGYTF. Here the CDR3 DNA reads TGTGCCGGGCTTAATCTCTATGGCTACACCTTC.

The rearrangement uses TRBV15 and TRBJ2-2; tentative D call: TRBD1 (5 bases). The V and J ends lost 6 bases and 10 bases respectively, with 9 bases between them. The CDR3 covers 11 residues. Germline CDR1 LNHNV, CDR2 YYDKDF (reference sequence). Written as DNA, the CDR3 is TGTGCCACCAGACAGGTGGAGGAGCTGTTTTTT. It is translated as CATRQVEELFF.

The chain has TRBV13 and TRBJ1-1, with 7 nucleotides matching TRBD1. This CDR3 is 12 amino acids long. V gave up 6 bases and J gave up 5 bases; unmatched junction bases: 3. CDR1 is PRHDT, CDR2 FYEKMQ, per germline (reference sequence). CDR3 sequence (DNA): TGTGCCAGCAGAGTGGACAGGACTGAAGCTTTCTTT. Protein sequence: CASRVDRTEAFF.

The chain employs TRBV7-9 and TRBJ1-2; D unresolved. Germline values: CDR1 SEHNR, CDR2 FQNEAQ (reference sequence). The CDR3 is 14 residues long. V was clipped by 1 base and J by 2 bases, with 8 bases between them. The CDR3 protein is CASSLVQNNYGYTF. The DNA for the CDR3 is TGTGCCAGCAGCTTAGTCCAGAACAACTATGGCTACACCTTC. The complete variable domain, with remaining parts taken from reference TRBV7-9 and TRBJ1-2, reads DTGVSQNPRHKITKRGQNVTFRCDPISEHNRLYWYRQTLGQGPEFLTYFQNEAQLEKSRLLSDRFSAERPKGSFSTLEIQRTEQGDSAMYLCASSLVQNNYGYTFGSGTRLTVV.

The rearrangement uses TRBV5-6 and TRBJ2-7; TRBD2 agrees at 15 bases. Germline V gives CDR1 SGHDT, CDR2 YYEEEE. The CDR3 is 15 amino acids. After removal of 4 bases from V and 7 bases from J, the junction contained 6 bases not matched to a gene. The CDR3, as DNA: TGTGCCAGCAGCCCGTGGACTAGCGGGAGGGAAGAGCAGTACTTC. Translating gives CASSPWTSGREEQYF.

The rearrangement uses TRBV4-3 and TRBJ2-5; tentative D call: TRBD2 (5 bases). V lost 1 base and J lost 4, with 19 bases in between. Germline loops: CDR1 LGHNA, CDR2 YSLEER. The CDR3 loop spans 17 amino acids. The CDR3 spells CASSQAREGVDSETQYF. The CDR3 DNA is TGCGCCAGCAGCCAAGCTCGAGAGGGCGTGGATTCAGAGACCCAGTACTTC.

The CDR3 loop is CASSVGGWSTDTQYF. The DNA of the CDR3 is TGTGCCAGCAGCGTGGGCGGTTGGAGCACAGATACGCAGTATTTT. The gene calls are TRBV9 and TRBJ2-3; no firm D call. This CDR3 region has 15 residues. The V end lost 2 bases, the J end lost 0 bases, and 10 bases lay between the germline ends. The V gene's germline CDR1 is SGDLS and CDR2 YYNGEE. Complete variable domain (other parts from reference TRBV9 and TRBJ2-3): DSGVTQTPKHLITATGQRVTLRCSPRSGDLSVYWYQQSLDQGLQFLIQYYNGEERAKGNILERFSAQQFPDLHSELNLSSLELGDSALYFCASSVGGWSTDTQYFGPGTRLTVL.

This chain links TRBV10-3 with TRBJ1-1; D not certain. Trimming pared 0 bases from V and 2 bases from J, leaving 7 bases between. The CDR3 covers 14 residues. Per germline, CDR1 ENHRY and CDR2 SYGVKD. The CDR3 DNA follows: TGTGCCATCAGTGAGTCTACAGACAACACTGAAGCTTTCTTT. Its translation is CAISESTDNTEAFF.

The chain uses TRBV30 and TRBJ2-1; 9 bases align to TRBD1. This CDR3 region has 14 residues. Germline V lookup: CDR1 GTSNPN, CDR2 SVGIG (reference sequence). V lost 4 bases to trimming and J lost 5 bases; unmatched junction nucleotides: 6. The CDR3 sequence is CAWNPGQGNNEQFF. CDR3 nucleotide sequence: TGTGCCTGGAATCCGGGACAGGGAAACAATGAGCAGTTCTTC.